Following are 27 T cell receptor beta chains from one sample sequenced in a study of OX40 agonist ivuxolimab in advanced cancers. Data came from immunoSEQ multiplex PCR; TCRdb stores just in-frame clones and leaves some out. The repertoire has nearly 90,000 clones, approximately 87% of them found once; the top ten carry 1.5% to 2%. Sequences were derived from CD4+ or CD8+ T cells sorted from blood, sampled in a trial of the OX40 agonist ivuxolimab. These receptors all come from an adult with an advanced solid tumor such as melanoma, head and neck, liver or kidney cancer.

The chain couples TRBV19 to TRBJ1-6, with TRBD1 matching 9 bases. CDR1 and CDR2 from the germline V gene are LNHDA and SQIVND (reference sequence). CDR3 length: 14 amino acids. V gave up 4 bases and J gave up 10 bases; unmatched junction bases: 5. This CDR3 is CASSRGQGNSPLHF. CDR3 sequence (DNA): TGTGCCAGTAGTAGGGGACAGGGAAACTCACCCCTCCACTTT.

This chain uses TRBV9 with TRBJ2-3; D possibly matches TRBD1 or TRBD2 (5 bases each). The germline CDR1 and CDR2 sequences are SGDLS and YYNGEE. V lost 0 bases, J lost 4 bases, and 9 bases lay in between. The CDR3 extends over 14 amino acids. Written as DNA, the CDR3 is TGTGCCAGCAGCGTAGAGGGGCGGGCAGATACGCAGTATTTT. This sequence encodes CASSVEGRADTQYF. Based on the CDR3 plus reference TRBV9 and TRBJ2-3, the full variable domain is DSGVTQTPKHLITATGQRVTLRCSPRSGDLSVYWYQQSLDQGLQFLIQYYNGEERAKGNILERFSAQQFPDLHSELNLSSLELGDSALYFCASSVEGRADTQYFGPGTRLTVL.

The CDR3 DNA reads TGCGCCAGCAGCCAGCGCCGAGCGGGACGGACCACAGATACGCAGTATTTT. This translates into CASSQRRAGRTTDTQYF. The V call is TRBV4-1, the J call TRBJ2-3; 7 bases are a match to TRBD2. V shed 3 bases, J shed 2 bases, and the junction held 11 bases outside the gene matches. Germline V lookup: CDR1 MGHRA, CDR2 YSYEKL. This CDR3 has 17 residues.

The chain links TRBV6-5 to TRBJ2-1; 9 bases match TRBD2. This CDR3 comprises 15 residues. Germline trimming cut 7 bases from V and 4 bases from J; bases unmatched to any gene: 8. CDR1 is MNHEY, CDR2 SVGAGI, per germline. The CDR3 DNA sequence: TGTGCCAGCATCCCGGGGCGGGGGGGTTACAATGAGCAGTTCTTC. Translation gives CASIPGRGGYNEQFF.

This CDR3 reads CAIRDRSSEKLFF. The DNA for the CDR3 is TGTGCCATTAGAGACAGGTCCTCTGAAAAACTGTTTTTT. This chain uses TRBV27 with TRBJ1-4; a possible D gene is TRBD1 (6 bases). From germline, CDR1 is MNHEY and CDR2 SMNVEV (reference sequence). V was trimmed by 10 bases and J by 7 bases, leaving 16 bases between them. There are 13 residues in the CDR3.

The V call is TRBV19, the J call TRBJ1-2, with 7 bases matching TRBD1. CDR1 LNHDA and CDR2 SQIVND come from the germline V gene (reference sequence). This CDR3 has 18 amino acids. V gave up 5 bases and J gave up 4 bases; unmatched junction bases: 19. The CDR3 bases are TGTGCCAGTAGTCCCCCAGGGACAGCGAGGGATGGCCTCTATGGCTACACCTTC. It yields the protein CASSPPGTARDGLYGYTF.

The rearrangement joins TRBV27 to TRBJ2-3; D uncertain. Trimming pared 5 bases from V and 0 bases from J, leaving 21 bases between. Germline V gene sequence: CDR1 MNHEY, CDR2 SMNVEV (reference sequence). This CDR3 region has 18 residues. The DNA of the CDR3 is TGTGCCAGCAGTCCGCCTGGCTGGGCAGCTACTAGCACAGATACGCAGTATTTT. It translates to CASSPPGWAATSTDTQYF.

The chain carries TRBV7-2 and TRBJ2-1; D possibly corresponds to TRBD2 (5 bases). V was clipped by 2 bases and J by 6 bases, with 8 bases between them. CDR1 is SGHTA and CDR2 is FQGNSA in the germline V gene. The length of the CDR3 is 13 residues. CDR3 region: CASSLKAGNEQFF. As DNA, the CDR3 is TGTGCCAGCAGCTTAAAGGCGGGCAATGAGCAGTTCTTC. Based on the CDR3 plus reference TRBV7-2 and TRBJ2-1, the full variable domain is GAGVSQSPSNKVTEKGKDVELRCDPISGHTALYWYRQSLGQGLEFLIYFQGNSAPDKSGLPSDRFSAERTGGSVSTLTIQRTQQEDSAVYLCASSLKAGNEQFFGPGTRLTVL.

CDR3 amino acids: CASATGGEIAKNIQYF. The CDR3 DNA reads TGTGCCAGCGCGACGGGAGGGGAAATAGCCAAAAACATTCAGTACTTC. The chain carries TRBV7-9 and TRBJ2-4, with 8 bases aligning to TRBD2. After removal of 8 bases from V and 0 bases from J, the junction contained 9 bases not matched to a gene. The CDR3 is 16 amino acids. In germline, CDR1 is SEHNR, CDR2 FQNEAQ (reference sequence). Based on the CDR3 plus reference TRBV7-9 and TRBJ2-4, the full variable domain is DTGVSQNPRHKITKRGQNVTFRCDPISEHNRLYWYRQTLGQGPEFLTYFQNEAQLEKSRLLSDRFSAERPKGSFSTLEIQRTEQGDSAMYLCASATGGEIAKNIQYFGAGTRLSVL.

The chain combines TRBV7-9 with TRBJ2-5; D gene uncertain. Deletions cut 5 bases from V and 5 bases from J, with 9 bases between. The CDR3 sequence is 12 residues long. From germline, CDR1 is SEHNR and CDR2 FQNEAQ (reference sequence). The CDR3 DNA is TGTGCCAGCAGCCCCCCCGTGGAGACCCAGTACTTC. It translates to CASSPPVETQYF.

The V and J genes are TRBV6-5 and TRBJ1-4; 7 bases align to TRBD1. Germline assignment: CDR1 MNHEY and CDR2 SVGAGI. CDR3 length equals 15 residues. Losses at the gene ends were 0 bases for V and 7 bases for J; bases not matched to a gene: 5. CDR3 in amino acids: CASSYSGGIGEKLFF. The CDR3 DNA reads as TGTGCCAGCAGTTACTCAGGGGGCATCGGTGAAAAACTGTTTTTT.

Here the CDR3 reads CASSRRTRNTGELFF. The CDR3 bases are TGTGCCAGCAGCCGCCGGACTAGGAACACCGGGGAGCTGTTTTTT. This chain joins TRBV6-1 and TRBJ2-2, with 7 bases lining up with TRBD2. V shed 6 bases and J 1 base; nucleotides not matched to a gene: 5. Germline CDR1 MNHNS, CDR2 SASEGT. This CDR3 comprises 15 residues.

The J gene is TRBJ2-2, the V gene TRBV4-3; maybe TRBD2 (7 bases). This CDR3 has 16 amino acids. The germline V and J ends were trimmed by 0 bases and 5 bases, with 13 bases remaining between them. From germline, CDR1 is LGHNA and CDR2 YSLEER. The CDR3 region has the DNA TGCGCCAGCAGCCAAGATGGAGGGGGAGGGACCGGGGAGCTGTTTTTT. Protein: CASSQDGGGGTGELFF.

The gene calls are TRBV19 and TRBJ1-5; D gene uncertain. This CDR3 region has 12 residues. In germline, CDR1 is LNHDA, CDR2 SQIVND (reference sequence). V lost 8 bases and J lost 2, with 7 bases in between. DNA of the CDR3: TGTGCCAGTGTCGGGCGCAATCAGCCCCAGCATTTT. This gives the protein CASVGRNQPQHF.

The J gene is TRBJ1-4, the V gene TRBV18, with D possibly being TRBD1 (5 bases). CDR3 length equals 14 residues. Germline V gene lookup returns CDR1 KGHSH and CDR2 LQKENI. V gave up 6 bases and J gave up 4 bases, with 12 bases separating them. The CDR3 spells CASSPGTFNEKLFF. In DNA, the CDR3 is TGTGCCAGCTCGCCCGGGACCTTTAATGAAAAACTGTTTTTT.

The V call is TRBV11-2, the J call TRBJ2-7; D not resolved. Germline V lookup: CDR1 SGHAT, CDR2 FQNNGV. Trimming removed 0 bases from V and 3 bases from J, with 12 bases in between. This CDR3 contains 15 residues. CDR3 residues: CASSLEGQVIYEQYF. As DNA, the CDR3 is TGTGCCAGCAGCTTAGAAGGTCAGGTCATCTACGAGCAGTACTTC.

This chain links TRBV19 with TRBJ1-2, with TRBD1 identical over 9 bases. The CDR3 is 13 amino acids. The V segment lost 11 bases and the J segment 7 bases; nucleotides outside the gene matches: 11. Germline loops: CDR1 LNHDA, CDR2 SQIVND (reference sequence). In DNA, the CDR3 is TGTGCCTCCAGGGGACAGGGTTCTCGTGGCTACACCTTC. Its translation is CASRGQGSRGYTF. The full variable domain, in which reference TRBV19 and TRBJ1-2 provide the parts outside the CDR3, is DGGITQSPKYLFRKEGQNVTLSCEQNLNHDAMYWYRQDPGQGLRLIYYSQIVNDFQKGDIAEGYSVSREKKESFPLTVTSAQKNPTAFYLCASRGQGSRGYTFGSGTRLTVV.

The chain couples TRBV7-9 to TRBJ1-3; the D is unclear. This CDR3 contains 13 residues. Germline lookup yields CDR1 SEHNR and CDR2 FQNEAQ (reference sequence). The V gene lost 1 base and the J gene lost 2 bases, with 3 bases spanning the gap. The CDR3 nucleotides read TGTGCCAGCAGCTTAGATGCTGGAAACACCATATATTTT. Protein product: CASSLDAGNTIYF. Combining the CDR3 with reference TRBV7-9 and TRBJ1-3 gives the whole variable domain DTGVSQNPRHKITKRGQNVTFRCDPISEHNRLYWYRQTLGQGPEFLTYFQNEAQLEKSRLLSDRFSAERPKGSFSTLEIQRTEQGDSAMYLCASSLDAGNTIYFGEGSWLTVV.

This chain links TRBV2 with TRBJ2-7; 9 positions match TRBD1. From germline, CDR1 is SNHLY and CDR2 FYNNEI. The CDR3 is 16 residues long. J lost 3 bases, V lost 0 bases, and 6 bases had no gene match. The CDR3, as DNA: TGTGCCAGCAGTGAAGCAGGCGGGACAGGGATCTACGAGCAGTACTTC. Amino acid sequence: CASSEAGGTGIYEQYF.

The rearrangement links TRBV10-1 to TRBJ2-1, with 11 nucleotides matching TRBD2. The trim removed 2 bases at V and 7 bases at J, leaving 16 bases unmatched. The CDR3 length is 19 residues. CDR1 is WNHNN, CDR2 SYGVQD, per germline (reference sequence). CDR3 bases: TGCGCCAGCAGTGAGGCGAGGACTAGCGGGCTGGTAGCTAGGAATGAGCAGTTCTTC. The encoded protein is CASSEARTSGLVARNEQFF.

V gene TRBV30 combines with J gene TRBJ1-6; TRBD1 aligns across 7 bases. The CDR3 length is 14 residues. Trimming cost V 1 base and J 7 bases; bases outside gene matches: 4. In germline, CDR1 is GTSNPN, CDR2 SVGIG (reference sequence). The DNA for the CDR3 is TGTGCCTGGAGTGATGAACAGGGGAATTCACCCCTCCACTTT. Translated, it gives CAWSDEQGNSPLHF.

V and J are TRBV4-3 and TRBJ2-1, with 7 bases identical to TRBD2. CDR3 length equals 17 residues. The germline V gene encodes CDR1 LGHNA and CDR2 YSLEER. V lost 1 base, J lost 2 bases, and 8 bases stayed unmatched. CDR3 loop: CASSQVFWLAAYNEQFF. The CDR3 DNA sequence: TGCGCCAGCAGCCAAGTTTTTTGGCTAGCGGCCTACAATGAGCAGTTCTTC.

J is TRBJ2-7 and V is TRBV6-5, with D possibly called TRBD1 or TRBD2 (7 bases each). Germline CDR1 is MNHEY and CDR2 is SVGAGI. The CDR3 contains 14 residues. V lost 2 bases to trimming and J lost 7 bases, with 15 bases between them. CDR3 in DNA: TGTGCCAGCAGTTACGGGGGCAGGGGGGGGGAGCAGTACTTC. Protein sequence: CASSYGGRGGEQYF.

V is TRBV2 and J is TRBJ2-7; TRBD2 might be the D (5 bases). This CDR3 contains 13 residues. CDR1 and CDR2 (germline): SNHLY, FYNNEI. V was cut by 6 bases and J by 6 bases, with 15 bases left in between. The CDR3 DNA reads as TGTGCCAGCAGCACCCGAGAGGGCAGCGAGCAGTACTTC. Protein product: CASSTREGSEQYF.

This clone was seen a few times. The CDR3 DNA sequence: TGTGCCAGCAGCAAAGCGAAGGGCTATGGCTACACCTTC. It encodes CASSKAKGYGYTF. The chain is built from TRBV21-1 and TRBJ1-2. TRBV21-1 corresponds to a pseudogene. CDR3 length: 13 residues.

This clone was detected only once. CDR3 in amino acids: CASSSPGQGIYGYTF. In DNA, the CDR3 is TGTGCCAGCAGCTCGCCGGGACAGGGGATCTATGGCTACACCTTC. The J gene is TRBJ1-2, the V gene TRBV5-8; 10 nucleotides line up with TRBD1. From germline, CDR1 is SGHTS and CDR2 YDEGEE. V lost 3 bases and J lost 4; bases outside the gene matches: 6. The CDR3 totals 15 residues.

The chain links TRBV18 to TRBJ2-7; the match to TRBD1 covers 12 bases. The junction had 5 bases not matched to a gene; V was cut back by 2 bases and J by 6 bases. Per germline, CDR1 KGHSH and CDR2 LQKENI. The CDR3 consists of 15 residues. The CDR3 region has the DNA TGTGCCAGCTCACCAGGGGGACAGGGGGCGCGCGAGCAGTACTTC. It yields the protein CASSPGGQGAREQYF.